Described below is a single T cell receptor (beta chain) sequence and its context. The germline CDR1 and CDR2 sequences are SNHLY and FYNNEI. V dropped 5 bases and J dropped 2 bases, with 18 bases sitting between them. The CDR3 is 16 amino acids. Libraries were prepared by immunoSEQ multiplex PCR; TCRdb keeps only in-frame clonotypes and omits some of them. The data contain fewer than 130,000 clones, roughly 92% of them seen just once; the ten biggest clones take up approximately 3.5%. The entry originates in a study of T cell changes during pregnancy in multiple sclerosis. The V gene is TRBV2, the J gene TRBJ1-1; D gene unclear. The receptor was derived from a female donor with multiple sclerosis, enrolled in a pregnancy study. Here the sequenced sample was peripheral blood, taken after pregnancy. CDR3 in DNA: TGTGCCAGCAGTCTAGACCTGGGTGGAGGAAACACTGAAGCTTTCTTT. Its translation is CASSLDLGGGNTEAFF.